Listed here are 14 T cell receptor beta chains from one sample, sequenced in a study of radiotherapy plus CTLA-4 blockade in lung cancer. Only in-frame clones appear in the TCRdb table, and some are missing; sequencing was by immunoSEQ multiplex PCR. The table lists about 84,000 clones, 55% to 75% of them singletons. Sequences were derived from peripheral blood, sampled from a patient treated with radiotherapy plus ipilimumab. These receptors were taken from a human donor with non-small cell lung cancer that progressed on radiotherapy plus ipilimumab.

The rearrangement uses TRBV19 and TRBJ2-5, with 8 bases fitting TRBD1. V shed 5 bases and J 1 base; nucleotides not matched to a gene: 3. The germline V gene encodes CDR1 LNHDA and CDR2 SQIVND (reference sequence). This CDR3 is built from 14 residues. The CDR3 reads CASSAQGVQETQYF. The CDR3 nucleotides read TGTGCCAGTAGTGCACAGGGGGTCCAAGAGACCCAGTACTTC.

Only a few counts were recorded for this clone. The chain joins TRBV5-4 to TRBJ1-1, with unresolved D. The germline V gene has CDR1 SGHNT and CDR2 YYREEE (reference sequence). The CDR3 length is 12 residues. V lost 3 bases to trimming and J lost 1 base, with 4 bases between them. The CDR3 sequence: CASSWGNTEAFF. In DNA form, the CDR3 reads TGTGCCAGCAGCTGGGGGAACACTGAAGCTTTCTTT.

CDR3: CASSGTGRSYEQYF. The CDR3 bases are TGTGCCAGCAGTGGGACAGGGCGCTCCTACGAGCAGTACTTC. J is TRBJ2-7 and V is TRBV28, with 9 bases lining up with TRBD1. The CDR3 is 14 amino acids. CDR1 is MDHEN, CDR2 SYDVKM, per germline. Trimming removed 5 bases from V and 0 bases from J; junction bases left unmatched: 2.

The chain combines TRBV6-6 with TRBJ2-5; the D gene is possibly TRBD1 (6 bases). The CDR3 contains 13 residues. CDR1 is MNHNY and CDR2 is SVGAGI in the germline V gene (reference sequence). V lost 6 bases and J 5 bases, leaving 13 bases between the germline ends. The DNA of the CDR3 is TGTGCCAGCAGCTACAGGGATCGGGAGACCCAGTACTTC. Translated, it gives CASSYRDRETQYF.

The sample holds a few counts of this clone. The rearrangement uses TRBV28 and TRBJ1-5; D remains ambiguous. The V end lost 8 bases, the J end lost 2 bases, and 22 bases lay between the germline ends. Per germline, CDR1 MDHEN and CDR2 SYDVKM. The CDR3 spans 17 residues. The CDR3 region has the DNA TGTGCCAGCCGGAGGACCGCACTGCGGGTGGGCAATCAGCCCCAGCATTTT. Protein sequence: CASRRTALRVGNQPQHF.

V is TRBV4-2 and J is TRBJ2-7; TRBD2 matches 8 bases. The CDR3 sequence is 16 residues long. CDR1 and CDR2 (germline): LGHNA, YNFKEQ. J gave up 2 bases and V 1 base, and 7 bases lay outside the gene matches. The chain's CDR3 is CASSQGEGTSTYEQYF. DNA of the CDR3: TGTGCCAGCAGCCAAGGCGAAGGGACTAGTACCTACGAGCAGTACTTC.

The V call is TRBV27, the J call TRBJ1-5; D perhaps matches TRBD1 (5 bases). Per the germline V gene, CDR1 is MNHEY and CDR2 is SMNVEV (reference sequence). This CDR3 contains 14 residues. V was pared by 2 bases and J by 6 bases, with 11 bases between. CDR3 nucleotide sequence: TGTGCCAGCAGTTTAGGCAGGGTGGGTCAGCCCCAGCATTTT. Translated: CASSLGRVGQPQHF.

This clone occurred once. The V call is TRBV27, the J call TRBJ2-7, with TRBD2 matching 8 bases. V lost 2 bases and J lost 4; bases outside the gene matches: 1. CDR3 length: 13 residues. Per the germline V gene, CDR1 is MNHEY and CDR2 is SMNVEV (reference sequence). CDR3 sequence (DNA): TGTGCCAGCAGTTTAGCGGGAGGTTACGAGCAGTACTTC. Protein sequence: CASSLAGGYEQYF.

The chain recombines TRBV4-1 with TRBJ1-2, with D possibly TRBD1 on 5 matching bases. The germline V gene encodes CDR1 MGHRA and CDR2 YSYEKL. CDR3 size: 15 residues. The germline V and J ends were trimmed by 6 bases and 3 bases, with 17 bases remaining between them. The CDR3 DNA reads as TGCGCCAGCAGTCGTTTGTCCCGGGGGGACTATGGCTACACCTTC. Its translation is CASSRLSRGDYGYTF.

The rearrangement links TRBV6-1 to TRBJ1-5; D unclear. This CDR3 comprises 14 residues. Trimming left V 5 bases short and J 6 bases short, with 14 bases between. Germline lookup yields CDR1 MNHNS and CDR2 SASEGT. This CDR3 is CASSLWERSQPQHF. CDR3 DNA sequence: TGTGCCAGCAGTCTATGGGAGCGAAGTCAGCCCCAGCATTTT.

This clone is labeled medium-sized. The chain joins TRBV7-6 to TRBJ2-1; 9 bases match TRBD1. The junction had 2 bases not matched to a gene; V was cut back by 4 bases and J by 1 base. CDR1 SGHVS and CDR2 FNYEAQ come from the germline V gene. The CDR3 runs to 15 residues. The CDR3 coding sequence is TGTGCCAGCAGCTCCGGGACAGGGTCCTACAATGAGCAGTTCTTC. Protein sequence: CASSSGTGSYNEQFF.

V and J are TRBV5-8 and TRBJ2-1, with 8 nucleotides matching TRBD1. The CDR3 runs to 16 residues. Germline CDR1 is SGHTS and CDR2 is YDEGEE. V shed 3 bases and J 3 bases; nucleotides not matched to a gene: 8. In nucleotides, the CDR3 is TGTGCCAGCAGCTCTTCGACAGGGGAAAACTACAATGAGCAGTTCTTC. Translating it yields CASSSSTGENYNEQFF.

This clone has a handful of counts. V usage is TRBV9 and J usage is TRBJ2-7; 7 nucleotides align to TRBD1. Losses at the gene ends were 3 bases for V and 6 bases for J; bases not matched to a gene: 12. This CDR3 has 15 residues. The germline V gene has CDR1 SGDLS and CDR2 YYNGEE. The CDR3 sequence is CASSARDRPLGEQYF. The CDR3 coding sequence is TGTGCCAGCAGCGCTAGGGACAGACCACTGGGCGAGCAGTACTTC.

The chain combines TRBV7-2 with TRBJ1-2; D possibly corresponds to TRBD1 (6 bases). Trimming pared 3 bases from V and 4 bases from J, leaving 15 bases between. From germline, CDR1 is SGHTA and CDR2 FQGNSA. The CDR3 sequence is 15 residues long. CDR3 sequence (DNA): TGTGCCAGCAGCTTGACCAGGGGAAGGGGCTATGGCTACACCTTC. Translated, it gives CASSLTRGRGYGYTF.